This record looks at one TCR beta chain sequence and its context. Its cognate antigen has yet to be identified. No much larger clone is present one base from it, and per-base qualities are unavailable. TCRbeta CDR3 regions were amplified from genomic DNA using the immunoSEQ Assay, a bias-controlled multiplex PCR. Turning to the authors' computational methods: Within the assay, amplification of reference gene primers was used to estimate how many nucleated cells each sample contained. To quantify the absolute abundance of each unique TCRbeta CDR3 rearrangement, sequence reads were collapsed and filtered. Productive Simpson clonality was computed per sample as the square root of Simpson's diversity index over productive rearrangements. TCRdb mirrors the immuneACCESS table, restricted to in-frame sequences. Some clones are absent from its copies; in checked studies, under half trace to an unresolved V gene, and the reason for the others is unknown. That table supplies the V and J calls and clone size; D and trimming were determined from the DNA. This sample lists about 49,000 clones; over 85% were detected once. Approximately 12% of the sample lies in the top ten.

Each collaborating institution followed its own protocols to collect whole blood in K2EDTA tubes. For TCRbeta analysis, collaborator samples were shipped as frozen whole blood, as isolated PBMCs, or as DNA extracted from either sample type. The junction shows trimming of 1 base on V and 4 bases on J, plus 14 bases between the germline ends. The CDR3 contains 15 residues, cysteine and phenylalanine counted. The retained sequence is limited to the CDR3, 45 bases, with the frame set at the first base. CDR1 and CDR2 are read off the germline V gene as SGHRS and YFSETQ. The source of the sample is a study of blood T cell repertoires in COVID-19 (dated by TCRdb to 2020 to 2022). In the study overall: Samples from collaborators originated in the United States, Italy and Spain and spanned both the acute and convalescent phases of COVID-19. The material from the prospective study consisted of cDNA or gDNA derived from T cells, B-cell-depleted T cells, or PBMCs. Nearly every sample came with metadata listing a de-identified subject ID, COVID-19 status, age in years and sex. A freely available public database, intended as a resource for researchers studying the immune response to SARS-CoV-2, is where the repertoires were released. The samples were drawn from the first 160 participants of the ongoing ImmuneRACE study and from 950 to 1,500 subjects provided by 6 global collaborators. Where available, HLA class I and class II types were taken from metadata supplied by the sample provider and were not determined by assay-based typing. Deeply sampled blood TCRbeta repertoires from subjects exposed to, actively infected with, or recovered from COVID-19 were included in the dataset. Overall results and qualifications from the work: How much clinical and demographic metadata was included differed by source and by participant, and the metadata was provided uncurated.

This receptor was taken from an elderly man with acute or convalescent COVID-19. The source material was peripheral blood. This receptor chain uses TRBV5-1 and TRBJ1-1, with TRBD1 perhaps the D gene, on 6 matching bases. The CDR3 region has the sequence CASSLSGGGGTEAFF. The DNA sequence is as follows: TGCGCCAGCAGCTTGTCGGGAGGGGGAGGCACTGAAGCTTTCTTT.